The sequence of this T cell receptor (beta chain) was determined in a study of Graves' ophthalmopathy and Graves' hyperthyroidism (dated by TCRdb to the late 2010s). Background for the entire study: Peripheral blood was collected at initial diagnosis, before any treatment. TCR beta repertoire signatures were used to distinguish Graves' ophthalmopathy from Graves' hyperthyroidism and to predict progression to ophthalmopathy. In total, approximately 130 blood samples were TCR-sequenced: approximately 40 ophthalmopathy, 75 hyperthyroidism and about 17 hyperthyroidism-to-ophthalmopathy patients. To explore V-J signatures that separate ophthalmopathy from hyperthyroidism, a discovery set of more than 95 patients was enrolled, consisting of 40 to 45 with ophthalmopathy and 55 to 65 with stable hyperthyroidism. An independent validation cohort was composed of around 19 hyperthyroidism patients and more than 15 patients who later progressed from hyperthyroidism to ophthalmopathy. In a handful of hyperthyroidism patients, the T-cell repertoire of thyroid tissue was compared with the T-cell repertoire of blood. Following sampling, methimazole starting at 30 mg daily was administered to hyperthyroidism patients, and high-dose intravenous methylprednisolone was administered to ophthalmopathy patients.

This clonotype showed up just a few times. Its antigen is currently not known. No much larger clone exists at a distance of one base, and base qualities are not known. From cysteine to phenylalanine, the CDR3 is 16 amino acids long. Only the CDR3 region is kept as DNA, spanning 48 bases read in frame from base 1. Germline trimming amounts to 5 bases on V and 4 bases on J, with 7 as the count of junction bases outside the gene matches. TCR beta CDR3 regions were amplified from RNA transcripts for repertoire sequencing. The first round of RT-PCR was done with HTBI primers and the Qiagen OneStep RT-PCR kit, and was followed by a second round of multiplex PCR, then size selection and purification. Libraries were sequenced on an Illumina HiSeq2000 using paired-end 100 bp reads. From the authors' description of their analysis: SOAPnuke was used to process the reads, throwing out any read that had adapters, had uncalled bases, had a mean Phred below 15, or lacked an exact constant-primer or identifier match. COPE v1.2.5 was used to merge high-quality paired reads. Unique nucleotide sequences were defined as clonotypes and aligned to IMGT TRB V, D and J references using MiTCR v1.1. The analysis was limited to V-J combinations with a frequency above 0.0001, which together covered approximately 99% of repertoires. For each V-J combination, a TCR clonal expansion and chaos score was defined as the ratio of F50 clonal expansion to chaos observed in the TCRdist matrix. Welch's t-statistics and random forest were used to narrow the features down to about a dozen V-J combinations, which were then fed into a naive Bayes classifier. Thyroid-blood repertoire similarity was quantified with the Morisita-Horn index. The public reads were quality trimmed at Q25 with fastp and then assembled into clones with MiXCR by TCRdb, keeping productive beta chains. Merged by CDR3 protein, the rows form single entries marked with the most common genes and DNA. The V and J calls were determined by TCRdb, not by the authors. A total of some 240,000 distinct CDR3 sequences appear in this sample, 45% to 55% of them only once. The ten largest clonotypes hold about 45% of the sample.

Results and caveats for the whole study, not just this receptor: In validation, the model predicted ophthalmopathy progression with about 71% sensitivity and less than 80% specificity; roughly 12 predicted patients were CT-confirmed with GO in a median of roughly 6.8 months. Sample size was not predetermined statistically, and investigators were not blinded to group allocation. The 13-signature model separated ophthalmopathy from stable hyperthyroidism with 85% to 90% sensitivity and about 81% specificity in cross-validation, and 80%/75% in the test set. Among expanded thyroid clonotypes with frequency above 0.001, most also showed up in blood, which suggests that blood repertoires may reflect the thyroid immune response.

The ophthalmopathy patients had moderately to severely active disease, with a Clinical Activity Score of 3 or higher, a NOSPECS grade of 4 or higher, and a disease duration of less than 3 months. Patients with other autoimmune diseases, uncontrolled infections, pregnancy or lactation were excluded. Diagnosis was based on clinical symptoms, serum thyroxine, TRAb, thyroid ultrasound and orbital computed tomography. PBMCs were isolated from about 10 ml of fresh peripheral blood by Ficoll-Paque density gradient centrifugation. Total RNA was extracted with Trizol reagent and quality-checked on an Agilent 2100 Bioanalyzer.

Sequenced sample: peripheral blood. The source is an adult man with Graves' ophthalmopathy. The chain couples TRBV12-3 or TRBV12-4 to TRBJ2-5, with 13 middle bases fitting TRBD2. Here is the DNA: TGTGCCAGCAGTAGAGGACTAGCGGGAGTGCGAGAGACCCAGTACTTC. Its protein product is CASSRGLAGVRETQYF.